This T cell receptor (beta chain) is drawn from a study of regulatory T cells in long-lasting Graves disease. Arm-PCR of CDR3 regions and iRepertoire HTBI primers were the basis on which TCR beta libraries were built. TCRdb redid the calling of the multiplex PCR reads with MiXCR, one entry per CDR3 protein. This sample carries hundreds of thousands of distinct CDR3 sequences, around a fifth of them seen once, and the ten largest clones take just under 30%. The time point here: persistent/refractory GD, antithyroid drugs over 5 years with positive TRAb. The TCR library was made from RNA that had been extracted from PBMCs in TRIzol. This clonotype was counted a few times. The CDR3 extends over 13 amino acids. Trimming removed 10 bases at V and 1 base at J, with 11 bases between. Germline CDR1 reads WNHNN; CDR2 reads SYGVQD (reference sequence).

The TCR sequence derives from a female donor with Graves disease. The material was peripheral blood mononuclear cells (PBMCs), obtained when the disease was refractory, from a patient treated with antithyroid drugs. The chain links TRBV10-1 to TRBJ1-3; no firm D call. The CDR3 DNA is TGCGCCACCTCGGCAGAGTCTGGAAACACCATATATTTT. Protein sequence: CATSAESGNTIYF.